This T cell receptor beta chain was documented in a study of CD8 T cells in Susac syndrome. As for the study in general: Active disease was present in roughly 6 of the sequenced Susac syndrome patients, and remission in under ten.

When the RNA was reverse transcribed, random hexamers were used with an input of 0.5 to 1 ug. TCRdb re-derived calls from the immunoSEQ multiplex PCR reads in MiXCR, one entry per CDR3 protein. The sample yields over 150,000 distinct CDR3 sequences, about 96% seen once. CDR1 is SGDLS, CDR2 YYNGEE, per germline. Trimming removed 0 bases at V and 1 base at J, with 4 bases between. CDR3 length: 14 amino acids. The chain joins TRBV9 to TRBJ2-2; no clear D gene. The sample taken for sequencing was CD4+ T cells from PBMCs. The TCR was taken from a human donor with Susac syndrome. The CDR3, as DNA: TGTGCCAGCAGCGTAGAGGGGAACACCGGGGAGCTGTTTTTT. This sequence encodes CASSVEGNTGELFF.